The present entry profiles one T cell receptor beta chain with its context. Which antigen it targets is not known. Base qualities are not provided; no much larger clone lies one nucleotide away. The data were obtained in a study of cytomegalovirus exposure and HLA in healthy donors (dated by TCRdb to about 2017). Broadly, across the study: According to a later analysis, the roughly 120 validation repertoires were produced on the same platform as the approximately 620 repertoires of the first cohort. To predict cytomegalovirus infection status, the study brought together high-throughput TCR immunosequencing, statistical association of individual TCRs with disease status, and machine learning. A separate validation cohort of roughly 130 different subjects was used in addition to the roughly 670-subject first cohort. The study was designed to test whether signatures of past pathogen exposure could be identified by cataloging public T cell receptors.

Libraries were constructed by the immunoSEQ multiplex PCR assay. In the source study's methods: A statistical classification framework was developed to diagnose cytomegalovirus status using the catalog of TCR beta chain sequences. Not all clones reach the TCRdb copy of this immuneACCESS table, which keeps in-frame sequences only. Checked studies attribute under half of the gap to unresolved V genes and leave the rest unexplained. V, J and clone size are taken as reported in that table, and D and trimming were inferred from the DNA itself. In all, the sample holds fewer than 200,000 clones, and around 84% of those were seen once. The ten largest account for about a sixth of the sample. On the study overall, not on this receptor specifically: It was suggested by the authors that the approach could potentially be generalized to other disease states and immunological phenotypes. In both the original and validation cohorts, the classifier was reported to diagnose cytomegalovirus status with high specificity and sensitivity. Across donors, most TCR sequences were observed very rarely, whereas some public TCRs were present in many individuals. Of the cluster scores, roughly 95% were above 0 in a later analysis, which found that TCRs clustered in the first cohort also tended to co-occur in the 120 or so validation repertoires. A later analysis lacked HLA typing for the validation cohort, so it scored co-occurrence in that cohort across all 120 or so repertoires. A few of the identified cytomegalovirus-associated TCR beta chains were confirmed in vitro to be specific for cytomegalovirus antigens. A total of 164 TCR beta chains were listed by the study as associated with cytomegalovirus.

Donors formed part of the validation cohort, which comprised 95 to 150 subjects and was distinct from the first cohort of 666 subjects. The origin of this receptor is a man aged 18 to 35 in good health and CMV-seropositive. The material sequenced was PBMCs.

The CDR3 is CASSVTQGNTEAFF. The DNA reads as follows: TGTGCCAGCAGTGTTACGCAGGGGAACACTGAAGCTTTCTTT. The sequence is built from TRBV2 and TRBJ1-1; the best D guess is TRBD1, with 5 bases matching. The germline V gene yields SNHLY for CDR1 and FYNNEI for CDR2. Including the terminal cysteine and phenylalanine, the CDR3 comprises 14 residues. CDR3 DNA is the only sequence kept; it has 42 bases, read in frame from the first base. V is reduced by 4 bases and J by 1 base, leaving a spacing of 10 bases between them.